The 21 T cell receptor beta chains below come from one sample, sequenced in a study of cytomegalovirus exposure and HLA in healthy donors. The PCR contained 60 Vbeta and 13 Jbeta primers. Produced via immunoSEQ multiplex PCR; TCRdb's table is partial and in-frame only. The sample comprises 150,000 to 200,000 clones, approximately 80% of which are singletons, and under 2% rests with the top ten. The source material was PBMCs. The receptors were gathered from a woman aged 18-30 years in good health and CMV-seronegative.

The rearrangement links TRBV30 to TRBJ1-2, with TRBD1 matching over 9 bases. The CDR3 extends over 12 amino acids. With 2 bases clipped from V and 8 bases from J, the junction kept 3 bases outside the gene matches. Germline V gene sequence: CDR1 GTSNPN, CDR2 SVGIG (reference sequence). As DNA, the CDR3 is TGTGCCTGGAGTAGGGGGACAGGGGGCTACACCTTC. Translating gives CAWSRGTGGYTF.

This clone has more than one count but fewer than ten. The rearrangement uses TRBV30 and TRBJ1-2; tentative D call: TRBD1 (5 bases). V lost 3 bases and J lost 13, with 15 bases in between. In germline, CDR1 is GTSNPN, CDR2 SVGIG (reference sequence). The CDR3 extends over 11 amino acids. The CDR3, as DNA: TGTGCCTGGAGCAACGGGGGGACTTCCACCTTC. Protein product: CAWSNGGTSTF.

V is TRBV7-8 and J is TRBJ1-2; D remains ambiguous. Trimming shortened V by 5 bases and J by 1 base, and 20 bases separated the two germline ends. CDR3 length: 17 amino acids. Germline V gives CDR1 SGHVS, CDR2 FQNEAQ. CDR3 sequence: CASSPTLLGLRNYGYTF. The CDR3 nucleotides are TGTGCCAGCAGCCCTACACTCTTAGGACTGCGTAACTATGGCTACACCTTC.

The J gene is TRBJ2-3, the V gene TRBV5-1; 13 bases are shared with TRBD2. CDR3 size: 16 residues. V was pared by 4 bases and J by 0 bases, with 2 bases of the junction left unmatched. Germline values: CDR1 SGHRS, CDR2 YFSETQ. The CDR3 region has the DNA TGCGCCAGCAGCCAGGGACTAGCGGGGAGCACAGATACGCAGTATTTT. Translation gives CASSQGLAGSTDTQYF.

The chain couples TRBV9 to TRBJ1-2; D might be TRBD1 (6 bases). Per the germline V gene, CDR1 is SGDLS and CDR2 is YYNGEE. V gave up 3 bases and J gave up 8 bases, with 11 bases separating them. This CDR3 contains 12 residues. The CDR3 region is CASSGEGGGYTF. The CDR3 DNA sequence: TGTGCCAGCAGCGGCGAGGGGGGGGGCTACACCTTC.

This chain uses TRBV30 with TRBJ1-2; D is unresolved. Germline lookup yields CDR1 GTSNPN and CDR2 SVGIG (reference sequence). V was trimmed by 0 bases and J by 4 bases, leaving 12 bases between them. This CDR3 is 14 amino acids long. The CDR3 loop reads CAWSVLGVLYGYTF. The CDR3, as DNA: TGTGCCTGGAGTGTACTCGGAGTACTCTATGGCTACACCTTC.

V usage is TRBV11-2 and J usage is TRBJ2-5; the D is unclear. Germline CDR1 SGHAT, CDR2 FQNNGV. This CDR3 contains 15 residues. Trimming left V 2 bases short and J 4 bases short, with 14 bases between. CDR3 nucleotides: TGTGCCAGCAGCTTAATGAGAGCCGATGGAGAGACCCAGTACTTC. Encoded protein: CASSLMRADGETQYF.

In DNA, the CDR3 is TGTGCCAGCTCGGGAGGGCTAGCCAAAAACATTCAGTACTTC. Translation: CASSGGLAKNIQYF. V and J are TRBV18 and TRBJ2-4; 7 bases line up with TRBD2. Germline lookup yields CDR1 KGHSH and CDR2 LQKENI. J was trimmed by 0 bases and V by 6 bases; bases with no gene match: 2. The CDR3 spans 14 residues.

The chain links TRBV5-1 to TRBJ1-2; D uncertain. V was pared by 2 bases and J by 4 bases, with 9 bases between. The CDR3 loop spans 13 amino acids. CDR1 and CDR2 (germline): SGHRS, YFSETQ. Written as DNA, the CDR3 is TGCGCCAGCAGCTTCGCAGAATCCTATGGCTACACCTTC. Translating gives CASSFAESYGYTF. Filled out from reference TRBV5-1 and TRBJ1-2, the complete variable domain reads KAGVTQTPRYLIKTRGQQVTLSCSPISGHRSVSWYQQTPGQGLQFLFEYFSETQRNKGNFPGRFSGRQFSNSRSEMNVSTLELGDSALYLCASSFAESYGYTFGSGTRLTVV.

The CDR3 nucleotides are TGTGCCAGCAGCTCTAGCGGGGGGGTAACGGATACGCAGTATTTT. Translated: CASSSSGGVTDTQYF. This chain connects TRBV7-9 to TRBJ2-3; 12 bases are a match to TRBD2. This CDR3 is built from 15 residues. Germline-derived CDR1 and CDR2 are SEHNR and FQNEAQ (reference sequence). J was trimmed by 6 bases and V by 4 bases; bases with no gene match: 5.

This sequence joins TRBV11-2 and TRBJ2-1; 9 positions agree with TRBD2. V was pared by 5 bases and J by 5 bases, with 7 bases of the junction left unmatched. Germline-derived CDR1 and CDR2 are SGHAT and FQNNGV. The length of the CDR3 is 15 residues. In nucleotides, the CDR3 is TGTGCCAGCAGCCGGGGGGCGGGGGGGAACAATGAGCAGTTCTTC. The encoded protein is CASSRGAGGNNEQFF.

The chain couples TRBV6-5 to TRBJ1-5; D call uncertain. V was clipped by 0 bases and J by 1 base, with 7 bases between them. In germline, CDR1 is MNHEY, CDR2 SVGAGI. CDR3 length: 15 residues. The DNA of the CDR3 is TGTGCCAGCAGTTACTCGCGGATGAGCAATCAGCCCCAGCATTTT. Its protein is CASSYSRMSNQPQHF.

The chain uses TRBV28 and TRBJ1-2; tentative D call: TRBD1 (6 bases). Germline V gene sequence: CDR1 MDHEN, CDR2 SYDVKM. Trimming shortened V by 2 bases and J by 4 bases, and 14 bases separated the two germline ends. The CDR3 contains 15 residues. Written as DNA, the CDR3 is TGTGCCAGCAGTTTAACTGGGGGCGGTGGCTATGGCTACACCTTC. Protein sequence: CASSLTGGGGYGYTF.

The chain recombines TRBV28 with TRBJ1-2, with D tentatively TRBD1 (5 bases). Trimming left V 4 bases short and J 0 bases short, with 12 bases between. The CDR3 sequence is 15 residues long. CDR1 is MDHEN, CDR2 SYDVKM, per germline. The CDR3 nucleotides are TGTGCCAGCAGTTCCCCGGGGGGGTCTAACTATGGCTACACCTTC. Translating it yields CASSSPGGSNYGYTF.

This clone was seen only once. The chain uses TRBV7-9 and TRBJ2-5, with 7 bases matching TRBD2. CDR3 length: 15 amino acids. With V trimmed by 5 bases and J by 2 bases, 8 bases remained unmatched. CDR1 and CDR2 from the germline V gene are SEHNR and FQNEAQ (reference sequence). CDR3 bases: TGTGCCAGCAGCGTATCACTCGGGGGGCAAGAGACCCAGTACTTC. This codes for CASSVSLGGQETQYF. The full variable domain, completed using reference TRBV7-9 and TRBJ2-5, is DTGVSQNPRHKITKRGQNVTFRCDPISEHNRLYWYRQTLGQGPEFLTYFQNEAQLEKSRLLSDRFSAERPKGSFSTLEIQRTEQGDSAMYLCASSVSLGGQETQYFGPGTRLLVL.

This rearrangement joins TRBV5-1 to TRBJ2-3; 8 bases agree with TRBD2. CDR3 length equals 18 residues. Looked up from germline, CDR1 is SGHRS and CDR2 is YFSETQ. Trimming at V came to 8 bases and at J to 0 bases, leaving 17 bases not matched to a gene. CDR3 sequence (DNA): TGCGCCAGTGGGAGAGCGGGGGCGCCCACTGCTAGCACAGATACGCAGTATTTT. Residues: CASGRAGAPTASTDTQYF. Combining the CDR3 with reference TRBV5-1 and TRBJ2-3 gives the whole variable domain KAGVTQTPRYLIKTRGQQVTLSCSPISGHRSVSWYQQTPGQGLQFLFEYFSETQRNKGNFPGRFSGRQFSNSRSEMNVSTLELGDSALYLCASGRAGAPTASTDTQYFGPGTRLTVL.

This clone appeared a few times. This chain links TRBV19 with TRBJ1-5; D is possibly TRBD1 (5 bases). V was cut by 5 bases and J by 3 bases, with 14 bases left in between. CDR1 and CDR2 (germline): LNHDA, SQIVND (reference sequence). This CDR3 contains 15 residues. CDR3 loop: CASSDHGGDNQPQHF. CDR3 nucleotide sequence: TGTGCCAGTAGTGATCATGGGGGGGACAATCAGCCCCAGCATTTT.

This rearrangement joins TRBV15 to TRBJ1-5; D perhaps matches TRBD1 (5 bases). The CDR3 length is 13 residues. Germline CDR1 reads LNHNV; CDR2 reads YYDKDF (reference sequence). The V gene lost 0 bases and the J gene lost 12 bases, with 12 bases spanning the gap. CDR3 protein: CATSRDRQLDQHF. The CDR3 DNA reads as TGTGCCACCAGCAGAGATAGACAGTTGGACCAGCATTTT.

The J gene is TRBJ2-5, the V gene TRBV6-1; unclear D gene. Looked up from germline, CDR1 is MNHNS and CDR2 is SASEGT. Trimming removed 9 bases from V and 3 bases from J, with 20 bases in between. This CDR3 has 15 amino acids. The CDR3 reads CASTSFAVIEETQYF. CDR3 nucleotide sequence: TGTGCCAGTACCTCATTCGCGGTGATCGAAGAGACCCAGTACTTC.

The chain has TRBV4-2 and TRBJ1-6; D gene uncertain. V lost 0 bases and J 10 bases, leaving 13 bases between the germline ends. CDR3 size: 15 residues. CDR1 and CDR2 (germline): LGHNA, YNFKEQ. The CDR3 region is CASSQEEASGSPLHF. CDR3 coding DNA: TGTGCCAGCAGCCAAGAGGAGGCCAGCGGCTCACCCCTCCACTTT.

The table lists this clone with a count of one. The V gene is TRBV28, the J gene TRBJ2-7; D uncertain. The CDR3 is 15 residues long. V was trimmed by 2 bases and J by 7 bases, leaving 18 bases between them. Germline assignment: CDR1 MDHEN and CDR2 SYDVKM. DNA of the CDR3: TGTGCCAGCAGTTTAAGCTCGGCAGGCCGTAAGGAGCAGTACTTC. It yields the protein CASSLSSAGRKEQYF.